This T cell receptor beta chain was captured by sequencing in a study of blood T cell dynamics during melanoma immunotherapy. Noted time point: week 3, after first cycle of checkpoint inhibitor. This CDR3 contains 15 residues. Germline V gives CDR1 SEHNR, CDR2 FQNEAQ (reference sequence). Trimming removed 5 bases from V and 1 base from J; junction bases left unmatched: 5. Sequencing used immunoSEQ multiplex PCR; TCRdb keeps in-frame clones, though not all of them. The table shows around 6,200 clones, with about 80% occurring only once. The chain carries TRBV7-9 and TRBJ2-1; 7 bases match TRBD1. Material: blood, obtained from a patient treated with checkpoint blockade. The TCR was taken from a human donor with melanoma. The CDR3 nucleotides are TGTGCCAGCAGCCTCCGGACAGGTTCCTACAATGAGCAGTTCTTC. It specifies CASSLRTGSYNEQFF.